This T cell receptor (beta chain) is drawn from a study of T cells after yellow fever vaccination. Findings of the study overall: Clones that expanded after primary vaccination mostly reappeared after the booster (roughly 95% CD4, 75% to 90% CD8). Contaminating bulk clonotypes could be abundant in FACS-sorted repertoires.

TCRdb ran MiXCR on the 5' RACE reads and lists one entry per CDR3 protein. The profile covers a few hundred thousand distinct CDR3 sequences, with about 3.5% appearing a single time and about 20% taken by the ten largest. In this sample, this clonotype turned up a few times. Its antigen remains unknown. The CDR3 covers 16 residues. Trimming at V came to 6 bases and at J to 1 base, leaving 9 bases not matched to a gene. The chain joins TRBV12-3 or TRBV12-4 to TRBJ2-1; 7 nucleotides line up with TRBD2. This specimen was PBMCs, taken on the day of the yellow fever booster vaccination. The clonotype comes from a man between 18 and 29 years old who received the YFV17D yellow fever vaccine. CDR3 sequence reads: CASRPRLARSYNEQFF. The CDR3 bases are TGTGCCAGCAGGCCGAGACTAGCCAGGTCCTACAATGAGCAGTTCTTC.